The rows below give T cell receptor beta chains drawn from one sample of a study of response to subunit inactivated influenza vaccine. TCRdb passed the RT-PCR reads through MiXCR, listing each CDR3 protein once. The sample has approximately 500,000 distinct CDR3 sequences, 13% seen once. Here the sequenced sample was PBMCs from blood, taken 40 to 50 days after vaccination. These receptors were taken from a man aged 50-59 years who received an inactivated influenza vaccine. The CDR3 runs from the conserved cysteine through the conserved F or W. A D gene is named only where the DNA matches it firmly. A row's size may be missing; if present it is once, few, many or a size class.

D: NA; size: NA; V: TRBV5-1; J: TRBJ1-1; CDR3: CASSLVGPKNTEAFF; DNA: TGCGCCAGCAGCTTGGTGGGACCGAAGAACACTGAAGCTTTCTTT
D: NA; size: few; V: TRBV3-1; J: TRBJ2-1; CDR3: CASSRDPDSIEQFF; DNA: TGTGCCAGCAGCCGGGACCCCGACTCCATAGAGCAGTTCTTC
D: NA; size: few; V: TRBV9; J: TRBJ2-5; CDR3: CASSVAGTGGETQYF; DNA: TGTGCCAGCAGCGTAGCTGGGACTGGGGGGGAGACCCAGTACTTC
D: NA; size: NA; V: TRBV4-2; J: TRBJ1-6; CDR3: CASSPGPEALHF; DNA: TGTGCCAGCAGCCCCGGCCCCGAGGCCCTCCACTTT
D: NA; size: NA; V: TRBV5-1; J: TRBJ1-2; CDR3: CASSLAAGKTLYGNYVYTF; DNA: TGCGCCAGCAGCTTGGCCGCTGGGAAAACGCTTTATGGGAACTATGTCTACACCTTC
D: TRBD2; size: NA; V: TRBV12-3/TRBV12-4; J: TRBJ2-1; CDR3: CASSLFVSSGNEQFF; DNA: TGTGCCAGCAGCTTGTTTGTCTCTAGCGGCAATGAGCAGTTCTTC
D: NA; size: few; V: TRBV6-5; J: TRBJ2-1; CDR3: CASSYSSSPPEQFF; DNA: TGTGCCAGCAGTTACTCGAGTTCACCCCCCGAGCAGTTCTTC
D: NA; size: many; V: TRBV7-9; J: TRBJ2-7; CDR3: CASSLNYEQYF; DNA: TGTGCCAGCAGTTTAAACTACGAGCAGTACTTC
D: NA; size: NA; V: TRBV7-9; J: TRBJ2-4; CDR3: CASSSLQGKLAKNIQYF; DNA: TGTGCCAGCAGCTCGCTACAGGGAAAGTTAGCCAAAAACATTCAGTACTTC
D: NA; size: NA; V: TRBV7-9; J: TRBJ1-1; CDR3: CASSPVRVNTEAFF; DNA: TGTGCCAGCAGCCCCGTTCGGGTGAACACTGAAGCTTTCTTT
D: TRBD1; size: NA; V: TRBV4-3; J: TRBJ2-6; CDR3: CASSQVFPGTGRSGANVLTF; DNA: TGCGCCAGCAGCCAAGTATTTCCCGGGACAGGCCGCTCTGGGGCCAACGTCCTGACTTTC
D: NA; size: few; V: TRBV6-6; J: TRBJ2-3; CDR3: CASATGSDTQYF; DNA: TGTGCCAGCGCAACAGGGTCAGATACGCAGTATTTT
D: NA; size: NA; V: TRBV5-1; J: TRBJ2-1; CDR3: CATRTGSGSNEQFF; DNA: TGCGCCACCCGAACAGGGTCTGGATCGAATGAGCAGTTCTTC
D: NA; size: few; V: TRBV4-3; J: TRBJ1-2; CDR3: CASSQGEGFDYGYTF; DNA: TGCGCCAGCAGCCAAGGGGAAGGGTTTGACTATGGCTACACCTTC
D: TRBD1; size: NA; V: TRBV13; J: TRBJ2-7; CDR3: CASSFQTRGREQYF; DNA: TGTGCCAGCAGCTTCCAAACCAGGGGGCGCGAGCAGTACTTC
D: NA; size: NA; V: TRBV12-3/TRBV12-4; J: TRBJ2-6; CDR3: CASSPPFFSGANVLTF; DNA: TGTGCCAGCAGTCCCCCTTTCTTCTCTGGGGCCAACGTCCTGACTTTC
D: NA; size: NA; V: TRBV27; J: TRBJ1-1; CDR3: CASSLSPVNTEAFF; DNA: TGTGCCAGCAGTTTATCTCCCGTAAACACTGAAGCTTTCTTT
D: NA; size: few; V: TRBV12-3/TRBV12-4; J: TRBJ2-3; CDR3: CASSGGAWADTQYF; DNA: TGTGCATCATCCGGCGGGGCGTGGGCAGATACGCAGTATTTT
D: NA; size: few; V: TRBV20-1; J: TRBJ2-1; CDR3: CSARDPRSYNEQFF; DNA: TGCAGTGCTAGAGATCCGAGGTCCTACAATGAGCAGTTCTTC
D: NA; size: few; V: TRBV5-6; J: TRBJ1-6; CDR3: CASSLMGHQYNSPLHF; DNA: TGTGCCAGCAGCCTGATGGGACACCAATATAATTCACCCCTCCACTTT
D: NA; size: few; V: TRBV6-1; J: TRBJ2-2; CDR3: CASSVTDTGELFF; DNA: TGTGCCAGCAGTGTGACAGACACCGGGGAGCTGTTTTTT
D: NA; size: few; V: TRBV2; J: TRBJ1-1; CDR3: CASSGLTEAFF; DNA: TGTGCCAGCAGTGGATTGACTGAAGCTTTCTTT
D: TRBD1; size: NA; V: TRBV5-5; J: TRBJ1-5; CDR3: CASSFRDRGQPQHF; DNA: TGTGCCAGCAGCTTCCGGGACAGGGGACAGCCCCAGCATTTT
D: NA; size: NA; V: TRBV11-1; J: TRBJ2-2; CDR3: CASSLYARQATANTGELFF; DNA: TGTGCCAGCAGCTTATATGCTCGACAGGCCACCGCGAACACCGGGGAGCTGTTTTTT
D: NA; size: many; V: TRBV7-3; J: TRBJ2-1; CDR3: CASSLIAGNEQFF; DNA: TGTGCCAGCAGCTTAATCGCTGGCAATGAGCAGTTCTTC
D: TRBD1; size: NA; V: TRBV12-3/TRBV12-4; J: TRBJ1-5; CDR3: CASSQRGRGNQPQHF; DNA: TGTGCCAGCAGTCAGAGGGGGCGCGGCAATCAGCCCCAGCATTTT
D: TRBD2; size: few; V: TRBV9; J: TRBJ2-1; CDR3: CASSVDPGAGNEQFF; DNA: TGTGCCAGCAGCGTAGACCCGGGAGCGGGAAATGAGCAGTTCTTC
D: NA; size: many; V: TRBV3-2; J: TRBJ1-1; CDR3: CASSVDSNMNTEAFF; DNA: TGTGCCAGCAGCGTGGACAGCAACATGAACACTGAAGCTTTCTTT
D: NA; size: many; V: TRBV20-1; J: TRBJ1-1; CDR3: CSARGLELGAWGTEAFF; DNA: TGCAGTGCTAGAGGACTCGAACTGGGGGCCTGGGGCACTGAAGCTTTCTTT
D: NA; size: NA; V: TRBV7-8; J: TRBJ2-7; CDR3: CASSFQISYEQYF; DNA: TGTGCCAGCAGCTTCCAAATTTCCTACGAGCAGTACTTC
D: NA; size: few; V: TRBV29-1; J: TRBJ2-7; CDR3: CSAGQAHEQYF; DNA: TGCAGCGCCGGACAAGCCCACGAGCAGTACTTC
D: NA; size: NA; V: TRBV4-1; J: TRBJ1-4; CDR3: CASSQDLRGGLFF; DNA: TGCGCCAGCAGCCAAGATCTAAGGGGAGGACTGTTTTTT
D: NA; size: many; V: TRBV29-1; J: TRBJ2-5; CDR3: CSVASPTSETQYF; DNA: TGCAGCGTTGCGTCCCCAACGTCGGAGACCCAGTACTTC
D: NA; size: NA; V: TRBV6-2/TRBV6-3; J: TRBJ2-7; CDR3: CASTKLAASRDEQYF; DNA: TGTGCCAGCACCAAACTAGCCGCGAGTCGAGACGAGCAGTACTTC
D: TRBD2; size: many; V: TRBV29-1; J: TRBJ2-7; CDR3: CSVEGLAGVPYEQYF; DNA: TGCAGCGTTGAAGGACTAGCGGGAGTCCCCTACGAGCAGTACTTC
D: TRBD2; size: NA; V: TRBV5-5; J: TRBJ2-5; CDR3: CASIRGLALETQYF; DNA: TGTGCCAGCATCCGTGGACTAGCGCTGGAGACCCAGTACTTC
D: TRBD1; size: few; V: TRBV30; J: TRBJ2-6; CDR3: CAWSRDRAGANVLTF; DNA: TGTGCCTGGAGTCGGGACAGGGCTGGGGCCAACGTCCTGACTTTC
D: TRBD1; size: NA; V: TRBV7-9; J: TRBJ2-1; CDR3: CASRGTGSYNEQFF; DNA: TGTGCCAGCAGGGGGACAGGCTCCTACAATGAGCAGTTCTTC
D: NA; size: few; V: TRBV10-3; J: TRBJ1-5; CDR3: CAISQDSNQPQHF; DNA: TGTGCCATCAGCCAGGATTCCAATCAGCCCCAGCATTTT
D: NA; size: many; V: TRBV15; J: TRBJ1-2; CDR3: CATSRETDGYTF; DNA: TGTGCCACCAGCAGAGAGACAGATGGCTACACCTTC
D: TRBD2; size: few; V: TRBV10-3; J: TRBJ2-2; CDR3: CAIAVRLAGDTGELFF; DNA: TGTGCCATCGCGGTTAGACTAGCGGGAGACACCGGGGAGCTGTTTTTT
D: NA; size: few; V: TRBV12-3/TRBV12-4; J: TRBJ1-4; CDR3: CASSFKGFNEKLFF; DNA: TGTGCCAGCAGTTTCAAAGGTTTTAATGAAAAACTGTTTTTT
D: NA; size: many; V: TRBV4-1; J: TRBJ2-5; CDR3: CASSQDSHERGTQYF; DNA: TGCGCCAGCAGCCAAGATTCGCACGAAAGGGGGACCCAGTACTTC
D: NA; size: NA; V: TRBV7-3; J: TRBJ2-3; CDR3: CASKTDAGTDTQYF; DNA: TGTGCCAGCAAAACGGACGCGGGCACAGATACGCAGTATTTT
D: NA; size: few; V: TRBV7-9; J: TRBJ2-5; CDR3: CASRQAETQYF; DNA: TGTGCCAGCAGACAGGCGGAGACCCAGTACTTC
D: NA; size: NA; V: TRBV27; J: TRBJ2-1; CDR3: CASRGATLYSLDEQFF; DNA: TGTGCCAGCAGGGGGGCCACCCTTTACTCTTTAGATGAGCAGTTCTTC
D: NA; size: few; V: TRBV14; J: TRBJ2-1; CDR3: CASSHWVSENEQFF; DNA: TGTGCCAGCAGCCACTGGGTATCGGAGAATGAGCAGTTCTTC
D: NA; size: NA; V: TRBV12-3/TRBV12-4; J: TRBJ1-1; CDR3: CASNTFGGRTEAFF; DNA: TGTGCCAGCAACACATTCGGGGGTCGCACTGAAGCTTTCTTT
D: NA; size: NA; V: TRBV12-3/TRBV12-4; J: TRBJ1-1; CDR3: CASSFREVNTEAFF; DNA: TGTGCCAGCAGTTTCAGGGAAGTCAACACTGAAGCTTTCTTT
D: TRBD2; size: few; V: TRBV28; J: TRBJ2-7; CDR3: CASSFFGLAGGGQYEQYF; DNA: TGTGCCAGCAGTTTTTTCGGTCTAGCGGGAGGAGGACAATACGAGCAGTACTTC